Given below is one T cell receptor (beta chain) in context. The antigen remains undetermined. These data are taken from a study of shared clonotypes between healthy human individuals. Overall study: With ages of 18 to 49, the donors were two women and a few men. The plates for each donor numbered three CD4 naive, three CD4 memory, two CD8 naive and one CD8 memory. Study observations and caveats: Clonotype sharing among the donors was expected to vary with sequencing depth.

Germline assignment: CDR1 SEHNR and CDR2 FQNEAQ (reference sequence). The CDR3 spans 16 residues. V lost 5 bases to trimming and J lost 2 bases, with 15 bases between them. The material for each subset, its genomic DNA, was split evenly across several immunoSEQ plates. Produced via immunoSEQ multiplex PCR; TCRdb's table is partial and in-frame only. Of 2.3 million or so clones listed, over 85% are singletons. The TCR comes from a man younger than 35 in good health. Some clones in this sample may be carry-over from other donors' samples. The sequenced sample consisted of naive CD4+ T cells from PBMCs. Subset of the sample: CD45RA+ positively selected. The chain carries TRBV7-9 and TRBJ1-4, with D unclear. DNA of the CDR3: TGTGCCAGCAGCCGTCTGGGCGGGTTGACTAATGAAAAACTGTTTTTT. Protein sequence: CASSRLGGLTNEKLFF.